This T cell receptor (beta chain) was identified in a study of T cells expressing NK-cell markers. TCRdb reanalyzed the 5' RACE reads, giving one entry per CDR3 protein sequence and no DNA. The specimen's table records fewer than 300,000 distinct CDR3 sequences. This CDR3 has 15 amino acids. CDR1 is SQVTM, CDR2 ANQGSEA, per germline. This clonotype was sampled from a woman aged 18 to 75 in good health. The sample taken for sequencing was blood T cells: a sorted CD56 or NKG2C T cell subset, CD4+ or CD8+ T cells, or bulk PBMC T cells (not recorded which). This chain uses TRBV29-1 with TRBJ2-4; there is no DNA to check the TCRdb D call of TRBD1. This CDR3 reads CSPPSLGPGLDIQYF.